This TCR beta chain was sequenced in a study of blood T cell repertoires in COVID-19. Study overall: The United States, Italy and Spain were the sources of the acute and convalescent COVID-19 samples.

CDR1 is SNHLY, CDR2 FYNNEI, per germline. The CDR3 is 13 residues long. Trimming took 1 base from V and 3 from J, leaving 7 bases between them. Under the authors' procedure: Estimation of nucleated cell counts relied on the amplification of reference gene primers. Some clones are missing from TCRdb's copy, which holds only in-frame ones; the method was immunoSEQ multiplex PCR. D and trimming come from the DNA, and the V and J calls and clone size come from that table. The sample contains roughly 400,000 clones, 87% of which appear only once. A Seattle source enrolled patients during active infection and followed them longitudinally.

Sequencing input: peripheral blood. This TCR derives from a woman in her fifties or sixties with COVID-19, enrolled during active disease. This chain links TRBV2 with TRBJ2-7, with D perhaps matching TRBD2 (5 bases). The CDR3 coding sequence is TGTGCCAGCAGTGAAGAGCGGAACTACGAGCAGTACTTC. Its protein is CASSEERNYEQYF.